This TCR beta chain was identified during a study of blood T cell repertoires in COVID-19. The germline V gene encodes CDR1 GTSNPN and CDR2 SVGIG (reference sequence). V gave up 2 bases and J gave up 2 bases, with 12 bases separating them. The CDR3 runs to 14 residues. Sequenced by immunoSEQ multiplex PCR; TCRdb stores in-frame clones only, minus some. Altogether about 180,000 clones are present, around 87% being singletons, with the ten largest covering about 2.7%. The sequencing sample was made of peripheral blood. The receptor's source is a man between 35 and 55 years old with active or convalescent COVID-19. The chain is built from TRBV30 and TRBJ1-2; D ambiguous. The CDR3 loop is CAWSWSGNNYGYTF. CDR3 DNA: TGTGCCTGGAGTTGGTCAGGAAACAACTATGGCTACACCTTC. Using reference TRBV30 and TRBJ1-2 for the parts outside the CDR3, the full variable domain is SQTIHQWPATLVQPVGSPLSLECTVEGTSNPNLYWYRQAAGRGLQLLFYSVGIGQISSEVPQNLSASRPQDRQFILSSKKLLLSDSGFYLCAWSWSGNNYGYTFGSGTRLTVV.